The 17 T cell receptor beta chains below were found in one sample sequenced in a study of OX40 agonist ivuxolimab in advanced cancers. The method was immunoSEQ multiplex PCR; TCRdb's version includes in-frame clones alone and lacks a portion of them. The sample records some 82,000 clones, about 86% being singletons. The source material was CD4+ or CD8+ T cells sorted from blood, sampled in a trial of the OX40 agonist ivuxolimab. The source is an adult with an advanced solid tumor such as melanoma, head and neck, liver or kidney cancer.

The rearrangement joins TRBV19 to TRBJ2-7, with 7 nucleotides matching TRBD2. This CDR3 comprises 16 residues. Trimming cost V 8 bases and J 0 bases; bases outside gene matches: 13. Germline loops: CDR1 LNHDA, CDR2 SQIVND (reference sequence). CDR3 protein: CASSPWRERGSYEQYF. DNA of the CDR3: TGTGCCAGTTCCCCTTGGCGGGAGAGAGGCTCCTACGAGCAGTACTTC.

This chain connects TRBV19 to TRBJ1-1; TRBD1 aligns across 10 bases. Germline CDR1 is LNHDA and CDR2 is SQIVND (reference sequence). The CDR3 loop spans 13 amino acids. V gave up 8 bases and J gave up 3 bases; unmatched junction bases: 3. The CDR3 reads CASYDRGHTEAFF. The DNA for the CDR3 is TGTGCCAGTTACGACAGGGGGCACACTGAAGCTTTCTTT.

The rearrangement uses TRBV2 and TRBJ2-6; D possibly corresponds to TRBD2 (6 bases). V was cut by 6 bases and J by 4 bases, with 13 bases left in between. The CDR3 has 15 amino acids. The V gene's germline CDR1 is SNHLY and CDR2 FYNNEI. The CDR3 region is CASSYAGPGANVLTF. The CDR3 nucleotides read TGTGCCAGCAGCTACGCGGGACCCGGGGCCAACGTCCTGACTTTC.

The genes are TRBV5-1 and TRBJ2-6, with 10 positions matching TRBD1. This CDR3 spans 16 amino acids. Germline V lookup: CDR1 SGHRS, CDR2 YFSETQ. V gave up 7 bases and J gave up 1 base; unmatched junction bases: 5. CDR3 in amino acids: CASHRDRGSGANVLTF. The CDR3, as DNA: TGCGCCAGCCACCGGGACAGGGGATCTGGGGCCAACGTCCTGACTTTC.

This sequence joins TRBV5-6 and TRBJ1-5; TRBD1 aligns across 8 bases. CDR1 is SGHDT and CDR2 is YYEEEE in the germline V gene. The V gene end was trimmed by 0 bases and the J gene end by 3 bases; junction bases not matched to a gene: 2. The CDR3 has 15 amino acids. The CDR3 loop is CASSLGDRFNQPQHF. The CDR3 coding sequence is TGTGCCAGCAGCTTGGGGGACAGGTTCAATCAGCCCCAGCATTTT.

The chain joins TRBV7-8 to TRBJ1-3; D gene unclear. The CDR3 loop spans 15 amino acids. Per germline, CDR1 SGHVS and CDR2 FQNEAQ. V lost 4 bases and J 1 base, leaving 11 bases between the germline ends. This chain's CDR3 is CASSSSRRSGNTIYF. The CDR3 DNA reads as TGTGCCAGCAGCTCCTCTCGGAGGTCTGGAAACACCATATATTTT.

The chain carries TRBV15 and TRBJ1-1; D call uncertain. V dropped 0 bases and J dropped 1 base, with 12 bases sitting between them. The length of the CDR3 is 16 residues. Per the germline V gene, CDR1 is LNHNV and CDR2 is YYDKDF (reference sequence). This chain's CDR3 is CATSRDQTLENTEAFF. The CDR3 DNA reads as TGTGCCACCAGCAGAGATCAAACACTGGAGAACACTGAAGCTTTCTTT.

This clone was recorded a few times. This chain joins TRBV5-4 and TRBJ1-2; D ambiguous. The CDR3 loop spans 13 amino acids. Trimming took 0 bases from V and 6 from J, leaving 9 bases between them. Germline V gene sequence: CDR1 SGHNT, CDR2 YYREEE (reference sequence). The CDR3 region is CASSLDAPDGYTF. The CDR3 DNA follows: TGTGCCAGCAGCTTGGACGCCCCCGATGGCTACACCTTC.

This clone appeared once. The gene calls are TRBV9 and TRBJ1-3, with D tentatively TRBD1 (5 bases). This CDR3 is 16 amino acids long. Germline V gene lookup returns CDR1 SGDLS and CDR2 YYNGEE. V gave up 4 bases and J gave up 3 bases, with 17 bases separating them. The CDR3 is CASSSMFGGVGNTIYF. The CDR3 nucleotides read TGTGCCAGCAGCTCGATGTTCGGGGGGGTTGGAAACACCATATATTTT.

The chain combines TRBV6-5 with TRBJ2-3; 9 bases are a match to TRBD2. Germline CDR1 and CDR2: MNHEY and SVGAGI. After removal of 6 bases from V and 1 base from J, the junction contained 5 bases not matched to a gene. The CDR3 runs to 15 residues. Here the CDR3 DNA reads TGTGCCAGCAGGGATCTAGCGGGACGCACAGATACGCAGTATTTT. Encoded protein: CASRDLAGRTDTQYF.

This clone has only one observation. The chain joins TRBV7-9 to TRBJ1-1; perhaps TRBD1 as D (5 bases). Germline CDR1 is SEHNR and CDR2 is FQNEAQ (reference sequence). There are 14 residues in the CDR3. The V and J ends lost 2 bases and 4 bases respectively, with 11 bases between them. CDR3 nucleotides: TGTGCCAGCAGCTTACTTGGGGGTTTCACTGAAGCTTTCTTT. Translated, it gives CASSLLGGFTEAFF.

The chain couples TRBV21-1 to TRBJ1-1; TRBD1, the table's D call, lacks a check against the DNA. TRBV21-1 is a pseudogene. This CDR3 spans 16 amino acids. Here the CDR3 reads CASSDPRDRRNTEAFF. CDR3 in DNA: TGTGCCAGCAGCGATCCCCGGGACAGAAGGAACACTGAAGCTTTCTTT.

The V call is TRBV4-2, the J call TRBJ2-5; 8 nucleotides match TRBD2. The CDR3 runs 16 residues. With V trimmed by 4 bases and J by 2 bases, 9 bases remained unmatched. CDR1 is LGHNA and CDR2 is YNFKEQ in the germline V gene. DNA of the CDR3: TGTGCCAGCAGCCCAGCGAGTATAGCGGGACAAGAGACCCAGTACTTC. Its protein product is CASSPASIAGQETQYF.

This clone has more than one count but fewer than ten. The genes are TRBV5-6 and TRBJ1-5, with TRBD1 matching over 8 bases. CDR1 and CDR2 (germline): SGHDT, YYEEEE. The CDR3 has 13 residues. V was pared by 0 bases and J by 9 bases, with 2 bases of the junction left unmatched. The CDR3 DNA sequence: TGTGCCAGCAGCTTGGGGACAGGGCCGCCCCAGCATTTT. Amino acids: CASSLGTGPPQHF.

This sequence joins TRBV6-5 and TRBJ2-3; unclear D gene. In germline, CDR1 is MNHEY, CDR2 SVGAGI. The CDR3 loop spans 15 amino acids. V lost 2 bases and J lost 0, with 9 bases in between. In DNA, the CDR3 is TGTGCCAGCAGTTACAGGTATTCTAGCACAGATACGCAGTATTTT. It is translated as CASSYRYSSTDTQYF.

This rearrangement joins TRBV28 to TRBJ1-4, with TRBD1 as a possible D gene (5 bases). CDR3 size: 16 residues. Germline V lookup: CDR1 MDHEN, CDR2 SYDVKM. V lost 4 bases and J 5 bases, leaving 17 bases between the germline ends. The CDR3 DNA follows: TGTGCCAGCAGTTCTTCCTCCGGGGGGGGGAATGAAAAACTGTTTTTT. Translating it yields CASSSSSGGGNEKLFF.

The chain recombines TRBV30 with TRBJ2-7; D might be TRBD1 (5 bases). The CDR3 spans 13 residues. The V end lost 2 bases, the J end lost 6 bases, and 14 bases lay between the germline ends. Germline lookup yields CDR1 GTSNPN and CDR2 SVGIG (reference sequence). CDR3 in amino acids: CAWSLRARGEQYF. DNA of the CDR3: TGTGCCTGGAGTCTCAGGGCTAGGGGCGAGCAGTACTTC.